The 23 T cell receptor beta chains below were found in one sample sequenced in a study of blood T cell repertoires in COVID-19. Sequencing used immunoSEQ multiplex PCR; TCRdb keeps in-frame clones, though not all of them. The repertoire holds some 130,000 clones, with around 83% as singletons. Source material: PBMCs or T cells enriched from blood (not recorded which). The origin of the receptors is a man under 40 who had recovered from COVID-19.

This clone was counted ten times or more. V gene TRBV5-4 combines with J gene TRBJ1-2, with a possible D match to TRBD1 (6 bases). Germline values: CDR1 SGHNT, CDR2 YYREEE (reference sequence). The CDR3 is 11 residues long. The V and J ends lost 4 bases and 8 bases respectively, with 9 bases between them. CDR3: CASSQGTGYTF. For the CDR3, the DNA is TGTGCCAGCAGCCAAGGGACAGGCTACACCTTC.

This chain links TRBV5-1 with TRBJ1-1, with D possibly TRBD1 on 5 matching bases. V was cut by 0 bases and J by 0 bases, with 9 bases left in between. This CDR3 contains 15 residues. Germline assignment: CDR1 SGHRS and CDR2 YFSETQ. The CDR3 loop reads CASSLGGALNTEAFF. The CDR3 DNA is TGCGCCAGCAGCTTGGGCGGGGCCCTGAACACTGAAGCTTTCTTT.

The chain links TRBV29-1 to TRBJ2-1; TRBD1 aligns across 9 bases. This CDR3 comprises 14 residues. The V and J ends lost 4 bases and 6 bases, in that order; junction bases with no gene match: 7. The germline CDR1 and CDR2 sequences are SQVTM and ANQGSEA. In DNA, the CDR3 is TGCAGCGTTGGTACAGGGGGCCTCGGCAATGAGCAGTTCTTC. Its protein product is CSVGTGGLGNEQFF.

The chain combines TRBV11-2 with TRBJ2-1; TRBD1 matches 8 bases. The CDR3 is 17 residues long. The junction had 10 bases not matched to a gene; V was cut back by 5 bases and J by 1 base. Germline CDR1 is SGHAT and CDR2 is FQNNGV. The CDR3 DNA sequence: TGTGCCAGCAGCCCCGCTCATGGACAGGGATCCTACAATGAGCAGTTCTTC. Translation: CASSPAHGQGSYNEQFF.

The chain carries TRBV11-2 and TRBJ2-7, with D perhaps matching TRBD2 (6 bases). Deletions cut 8 bases from V and 4 bases from J, with 15 bases between. CDR1 is SGHAT, CDR2 FQNNGV, per germline. The CDR3 runs to 13 residues. CDR3 loop: CASLGEATYEQYF. The CDR3 DNA sequence: TGTGCCAGCTTGGGGGAGGCGACGTACGAGCAGTACTTC.

V gene TRBV27 combines with J gene TRBJ2-7, with 7 bases aligning to TRBD2. Trimming removed 11 bases from V and 1 base from J; junction bases left unmatched: 8. CDR1 is MNHEY and CDR2 is SMNVEV in the germline V gene (reference sequence). The CDR3 loop spans 13 amino acids. CDR3 sequence reads: CASGEGASYEQYF. CDR3 nucleotide sequence: TGTGCCTCGGGGGAGGGCGCTTCCTACGAGCAGTACTTC.

The V and J genes are TRBV6-5 and TRBJ1-3; D unclear. V shed 10 bases and J shed 2 bases, with 6 bases lying between them. CDR1 and CDR2 (germline): MNHEY, SVGAGI. This CDR3 has 11 amino acids. CDR3 nucleotides: TGTGCCACCTTTCCTGGAAACACCATATATTTT. Its protein product is CATFPGNTIYF.

The chain employs TRBV27 and TRBJ1-6, with 7 bases identical to TRBD1. CDR1 is MNHEY, CDR2 SMNVEV, per germline (reference sequence). The trim removed 2 bases at V and 7 bases at J, leaving 8 bases unmatched. The CDR3 totals 16 residues. CDR3 sequence: CASSLEGGSVNSPLHF. For the CDR3, the DNA is TGTGCCAGCAGTTTAGAAGGGGGCTCCGTGAATTCACCCCTCCACTTT.

The chain's CDR3 is CSVTNIYGYTF. CDR3 coding DNA: TGCAGCGTTACGAACATCTATGGCTACACCTTC. This chain connects TRBV29-1 to TRBJ1-2; no firm D call. This CDR3 comprises 11 residues. Trimming left V 5 bases short and J 4 bases short, with 8 bases between. CDR1 and CDR2 from the germline V gene are SQVTM and ANQGSEA. The full variable domain, completed using reference TRBV29-1 and TRBJ1-2, is SAVISQKPSRDICQRGTSLTIQCQVDSQVTMMFWYRQQPGQSLTLIATANQGSEATYESGFVIDKFPISRPNLTFSTLTVSNMSPEDSSIYLCSVTNIYGYTFGSGTRLTVV.

The CDR3 region has the DNA TGTGCCAGTAGTATGTCGGTAGATACGCAGTATTTT. Protein product: CASSMSVDTQYF. This sequence joins TRBV19 and TRBJ2-3; D remains unclear. Germline V gives CDR1 LNHDA, CDR2 SQIVND (reference sequence). The CDR3 runs 12 residues. Trimming pared 3 bases from V and 5 bases from J, leaving 6 bases between.

This sequence joins TRBV2 and TRBJ2-7; 10 nucleotides line up with TRBD1. Trimming cost V 2 bases and J 3 bases; bases outside gene matches: 4. The CDR3 runs to 15 residues. Germline CDR1 and CDR2: SNHLY and FYNNEI. The CDR3 is CASSEQGQGFYEQYF. Here the CDR3 DNA reads TGTGCCAGCAGTGAACAGGGACAGGGGTTCTACGAGCAGTACTTC.

The J gene is TRBJ2-4, the V gene TRBV19, with TRBD1 identical over 8 bases. Germline CDR1 reads LNHDA; CDR2 reads SQIVND (reference sequence). V gave up 0 bases and J gave up 1 base; unmatched junction bases: 5. The CDR3 totals 17 residues. The CDR3 DNA is TGTGCCAGTAGTATAGATCGGACAGGGACGGCCAAAAACATTCAGTACTTC. It is translated as CASSIDRTGTAKNIQYF.

This clone was counted a few times. The CDR3 DNA sequence: TGTGCCAGCAGCCCGACTACGGGAGTGAACACTGAAGCTTTCTTT. It codes for CASSPTTGVNTEAFF. This chain uses TRBV9 with TRBJ1-1; D is undetermined. Germline V gives CDR1 SGDLS, CDR2 YYNGEE. The CDR3 spans 15 residues. Trimming removed 4 bases from V and 0 bases from J, with 13 bases in between.

This clone was seen once. The V and J genes are TRBV7-3 and TRBJ2-3; 9 nucleotides line up with TRBD2. V shed 1 base and J 0 bases; nucleotides not matched to a gene: 5. Per germline, CDR1 SGHTA and CDR2 FQGTGA. The CDR3 totals 17 residues. CDR3 in amino acids: CASSLKKLAGSTDTQYF. In nucleotides, the CDR3 is TGTGCCAGCAGCTTAAAAAAACTAGCGGGTAGCACAGATACGCAGTATTTT.

This clone was picked up one time. One end of the junction varies from germline; a read error may be responsible. Written as DNA, the CDR3 is TGTGCTAGCAGCGTAGGCGGGGGGGCATCCTACAATGAGCAGTTCTTC. Its translation is CASSVGGGASYNEQFF. V usage is TRBV9 and J usage is TRBJ2-1; 9 bases are shared with TRBD2. The germline V gene encodes CDR1 SGDLS and CDR2 YYNGEE. CDR3 length equals 16 residues. The full variable domain, with the rest looked up from reference TRBV9 and TRBJ2-1, is DSGVTQTPKHLITATGQRVTLRCSPRSGDLSVYWYQQSLDQGLQFLIQYYNGEERAKGNILERFSAQQFPDLHSELNLSSLELGDSALYFCASSVGGGASYNEQFFGPGTRLTVL.

The chain couples TRBV5-4 to TRBJ1-3; TRBD1 matches at 9 bases. Trimming at V came to 4 bases and at J to 2 bases, leaving 10 bases not matched to a gene. CDR3 size: 17 residues. From germline, CDR1 is SGHNT and CDR2 YYREEE (reference sequence). CDR3 in DNA: TGTGCCAGCAGCCCCAGTCCCGGGACAGGGACTGGAAACACCATATATTTT. It yields the protein CASSPSPGTGTGNTIYF.

CDR3 protein: CASSQSPGTTNTEAFF. The CDR3 nucleotides read TGCGCCAGCAGCCAAAGCCCCGGGACTACGAACACTGAAGCTTTCTTT. V is TRBV5-1 and J is TRBJ1-1; weak D call: TRBD1 (5 bases). Germline V CDR1 and CDR2: SGHRS, YFSETQ. V lost 4 bases and J 1 base, leaving 17 bases between the germline ends. CDR3 length: 16 residues.

This chain joins TRBV14 and TRBJ1-2; 9 positions match TRBD1. J lost 7 bases, V lost 1 base, and 1 base had no gene match. The CDR3 length is 13 residues. The germline V gene has CDR1 SGHDN and CDR2 FVKESK. For the CDR3, the DNA is TGTGCCAGCAGCCAAGGGGGACAGGGTGGCTACACCTTC. This encodes CASSQGGQGGYTF.

This clone has just a few counts. The chain has TRBV6-5 and TRBJ2-1; D remains unclear. The V end lost 2 bases, the J end lost 9 bases, and 11 bases lay between the germline ends. The CDR3 runs 13 residues. The V gene's germline CDR1 is MNHEY and CDR2 SVGAGI. The CDR3 is CASSYVPGSEQFF. DNA for the CDR3: TGTGCCAGCAGTTACGTTCCAGGAAGTGAGCAGTTCTTC.

The chain links TRBV4-1 to TRBJ1-1; D uncertain. CDR1 and CDR2 (germline): MGHRA, YSYEKL. This CDR3 comprises 14 residues. The V end was cut by 1 base, the J end by 1 base, with 7 bases between. The CDR3 spells CASSQGAGNTEAFF. CDR3 bases: TGCGCCAGCAGCCAAGGAGCAGGGAACACTGAAGCTTTCTTT.

The chain carries TRBV19 and TRBJ1-6; D gene ambiguous. Trimming took 2 bases from V and 8 from J, leaving 4 bases between them. The CDR3 extends over 12 amino acids. Germline V gives CDR1 LNHDA, CDR2 SQIVND (reference sequence). CDR3 sequence: CASSISDSPLHF. The CDR3 nucleotides are TGTGCCAGTAGTATATCGGATTCACCCCTCCACTTT.

This chain links TRBV2 with TRBJ1-5; maybe TRBD1 (5 bases). V was cut by 3 bases and J by 0 bases, with 6 bases left in between. There are 14 residues in the CDR3. Germline V gene sequence: CDR1 SNHLY, CDR2 FYNNEI. The DNA for the CDR3 is TGTGCCAGCAGTGACCAGGGTAGCAATCAGCCCCAGCATTTT. Amino acid sequence: CASSDQGSNQPQHF.

The chain employs TRBV19 and TRBJ1-5; no firm D call. Trimming pared 5 bases from V and 3 bases from J, leaving 14 bases between. The CDR3 has 15 residues. From germline, CDR1 is LNHDA and CDR2 SQIVND (reference sequence). DNA for the CDR3: TGTGCCAGTAGTCCCCCCCCGAGGGACAATCAGCCCCAGCATTTT. Its protein product is CASSPPPRDNQPQHF.